These 18 T cell receptor beta chains came from one sample sequenced in a study of regulatory T cells in long-lasting Graves disease (dated by TCRdb to the early 2020s). Library generation was performed with multiplex PCR. The instrument given in TCRdb is Illumina HiSeq 4000. iRepertoire HTBI primers and Arm-PCR amplification of CDR3 regions were used to construct TCR beta libraries. TCRdb redid the processing of the public reads, applying fastp at Q25 and MiXCR, and retained in-frame beta chains. Each entry merges the rows of one CDR3 protein and shows their most common DNA and genes. The sample table records 400,000 to 500,000 distinct CDR3 sequences; roughly a fifth of these occur just once. Of the sample, roughly an eighth falls within the top ten clones. The time point label of this sample denotes: persistent/refractory GD, antithyroid drugs over 5 years with positive TRAb. For both TCR sequencing and RNA sequencing, RNA was extracted from PBMCs in TRIzol.

The sequencing used peripheral blood mononuclear cells (PBMCs), collected when the disease was refractory, from a patient treated with antithyroid drugs. Receptors were obtained from a female donor with Graves disease.

This clonotype was observed many times. V usage is TRBV7-8 and J usage is TRBJ2-2, with D tentatively TRBD2 (6 bases). The CDR3 extends over 15 amino acids. Germline V gene lookup returns CDR1 SGHVS and CDR2 FQNEAQ. V was shortened by 3 bases and J by 0 bases, with 8 bases between the two germline ends. For the CDR3, the DNA is TGTGCCAGCAGCTTGGGGACTGCGAACACCGGGGAGCTGTTTTTT. Translated: CASSLGTANTGELFF.

Ten or more counts support this clonotype. This sequence joins TRBV20-1 and TRBJ1-2; D remains ambiguous. Per germline, CDR1 DFQATT and CDR2 SNEGSKA (reference sequence). The V end was cut by 3 bases, the J end by 7 bases, with 6 bases between. The CDR3 is 10 amino acids. The CDR3 sequence is CSASFGGYTF. CDR3 DNA: TGCAGTGCTAGTTTTGGTGGCTACACCTTC.

This clonotype was seen repeatedly, ten times or more. The chain joins TRBV12-3 or TRBV12-4 to TRBJ1-1, with a weak D call TRBD1 (5 bases). This CDR3 is built from 13 residues. V was pared by 3 bases and J by 7 bases, with 12 bases between. CDR3 DNA sequence: TGTGCCAGCAGTTTGCCCGAGGGGAATGAAGCTTTCTTT. Translating it yields CASSLPEGNEAFF.

This clonotype was seen ten or more times. The CDR3 reads CASSEGTGYSYEQYF. The DNA of the CDR3 is TGTGCCAGCAGCGAAGGAACAGGGTATTCCTACGAGCAGTACTTC. This chain joins TRBV7-3 and TRBJ2-7, with D perhaps TRBD1 (6 bases). V lost 5 bases and J lost 1, with 15 bases in between. The CDR3 sequence is 15 residues long. Germline CDR1 is SGHTA and CDR2 is FQGTGA.

This clonotype was counted at least ten times. The V gene is TRBV11-2, the J gene TRBJ2-4, with a tentative D call TRBD2 (5 bases). This CDR3 spans 15 amino acids. Germline V gene data show CDR1 as SGHAT and CDR2 as FQNNGV. Trimming left V 4 bases short and J 0 bases short, with 10 bases between. CDR3 residues: CASSYEGGAKNIQYF. CDR3 in DNA: TGTGCCAGCAGCTACGAAGGAGGAGCCAAAAACATTCAGTACTTC. The full variable domain, its missing parts supplied by reference TRBV11-2 and TRBJ2-4, is EAGVAQSPRYKIIEKRQSVAFWCNPISGHATLYWYQQILGQGPKLLIQFQNNGVVDDSQLPKDRFSAERLKGVDSTLKIQPAKLEDSAVYLCASSYEGGAKNIQYFGAGTRLSVL.

Only a few counts were recorded for this clonotype. V and J are TRBV3-1 and TRBJ2-6; 9 positions agree with TRBD1. The CDR3 length is 18 residues. The germline gives CDR1 LGHDT, CDR2 YNNKEL (reference sequence). V lost 0 bases, J lost 3 bases, and 6 bases stayed unmatched. CDR3 nucleotides: TGTGCCAGCAGCCAAGAAACAGGGGGCCTGGGTGGGGCCAACGTCCTGACTTTC. Its translation is CASSQETGGLGGANVLTF.

The chain joins TRBV4-1 to TRBJ1-1, with D unclear. This CDR3 is 18 amino acids long. The ends were cut back, 4 bases at V and 2 bases at J, with 23 bases in the middle. The germline gives CDR1 MGHRA, CDR2 YSYEKL. CDR3 in amino acids: CASSPSNWEGRGNTEAFF. The DNA of the CDR3 is TGCGCCAGCAGCCCTTCCAACTGGGAGGGCCGGGGTAACACTGAAGCTTTCTTT.

This clonotype has just a few counts. The gene calls are TRBV28 and TRBJ2-3, with a weak D call TRBD1 (5 bases). Germline CDR1 reads MDHEN; CDR2 reads SYDVKM. The CDR3 is 16 amino acids. V was clipped by 6 bases and J by 0 bases, with 16 bases between them. In nucleotides, the CDR3 is TGTGCCAGCAGCTTTGGACAACCCGTTAGCACAGATACGCAGTATTTT. Translating gives CASSFGQPVSTDTQYF.

This clonotype was observed at least ten times. The chain links TRBV28 to TRBJ1-5; D ambiguous. Germline V lookup: CDR1 MDHEN, CDR2 SYDVKM. The ends were cut back, 8 bases at V and 0 bases at J, with 11 bases in the middle. The CDR3 loop spans 14 amino acids. DNA for the CDR3: TGTGCCAGCGGGCTCCTCTATAGCAATCAGCCCCAGCATTTT. Its protein is CASGLLYSNQPQHF.

This clonotype was picked up a small number of times. The rearrangement joins TRBV19 to TRBJ1-5, with D maybe TRBD1 (5 bases). This CDR3 is 15 amino acids long. Germline lookup yields CDR1 LNHDA and CDR2 SQIVND (reference sequence). V gave up 5 bases and J gave up 6 bases, with 17 bases separating them. The CDR3 DNA is TGTGCCAGTAGTTTATCGGACATGGGTAGTCAGCCCCAGCATTTT. Amino acid sequence: CASSLSDMGSQPQHF.

The chain is built from TRBV5-1 and TRBJ2-3, with a possible D match to TRBD2 (6 bases). This CDR3 region has 14 residues. Deletions cut 1 base from V and 5 bases from J, with 11 bases between. Germline-derived CDR1 and CDR2 are SGHRS and YFSETQ. CDR3: CASSLLDYQDTQYF. CDR3 bases: TGCGCCAGCAGCTTGCTGGACTACCAAGATACGCAGTATTTT.

This clonotype appeared a few times. The CDR3 DNA reads TGTGCCAGTAGGGGATGGAGCGGGAAAGAGACCCAGTACTTC. Translated: CASRGWSGKETQYF. The V and J genes are TRBV12-3 or TRBV12-4 and TRBJ2-5; 7 bases align to TRBD2. After removal of 9 bases from V and 3 bases from J, the junction contained 10 bases not matched to a gene. The length of the CDR3 is 14 residues.

As for this clonotype: At one end the junction does not follow the germline gene, possibly because of a read error. The gene calls are TRBV13 and TRBJ2-7; 9 bases are a match to TRBD1. The CDR3 runs to 14 residues. Germline CDR1 reads PRHDT; CDR2 reads FYEKMQ (reference sequence). The CDR3 DNA sequence: TGCGCCAGCAGCCTTACAGGGGGCAACTACGAGCAGTACTTC. Protein sequence: CASSLTGGNYEQYF.

This clonotype appeared a few times. This chain uses TRBV7-9 with TRBJ1-2; 7 positions match TRBD1. Per germline, CDR1 SEHNR and CDR2 FQNEAQ (reference sequence). The CDR3 covers 13 residues. V shed 7 bases, J shed 2 bases, and the junction held 4 bases outside the gene matches. The chain's CDR3 is CASTTGQNYGYTF. The CDR3, as DNA: TGTGCCAGCACTACGGGACAGAACTATGGCTACACCTTC.

The V gene is TRBV29-1, the J gene TRBJ2-2, with no clear D. Trimming took off 7 bases at V and 3 bases at J, with 12 bases between the two ends. The CDR3 spans 13 residues. In germline, CDR1 is SQVTM, CDR2 ANQGSEA. The CDR3 DNA reads as TGCAGCGCCGCTGCAGGAGACACCGGGGAGCTGTTTTTT. Residues: CSAAAGDTGELFF.

The chain is built from TRBV27 and TRBJ2-7; D not certain. V shed 0 bases and J shed 3 bases, with 15 bases lying between them. Germline CDR1 MNHEY, CDR2 SMNVEV (reference sequence). The CDR3 consists of 16 residues. The CDR3 is CASSLSPPPTIYEQYF. The CDR3 DNA sequence: TGTGCCAGCAGTTTATCCCCCCCCCCTACGATCTACGAGCAGTACTTC.

The V gene is TRBV5-6, the J gene TRBJ2-4, with D perhaps matching TRBD2 (6 bases). Germline V CDR1 and CDR2: SGHDT, YYEEEE. Trimming removed 0 bases from V and 0 bases from J, with 10 bases in between. The CDR3 totals 16 residues. CDR3 protein: CASSLAPGLAKNIQYF. The CDR3 nucleotides read TGTGCCAGCAGCTTGGCCCCGGGACTAGCCAAAAACATTCAGTACTTC.

Many counts were recorded for this clonotype. The rearrangement joins TRBV6-1 to TRBJ2-7; 10 bases agree with TRBD2. This CDR3 has 14 amino acids. J was trimmed by 1 base and V by 4 bases; bases with no gene match: 1. Germline V gene lookup returns CDR1 MNHNS and CDR2 SASEGT. DNA for the CDR3: TGTGCCAGCAGTGTACTAGCGGGATCCTACGAGCAGTACTTC. Translation: CASSVLAGSYEQYF.